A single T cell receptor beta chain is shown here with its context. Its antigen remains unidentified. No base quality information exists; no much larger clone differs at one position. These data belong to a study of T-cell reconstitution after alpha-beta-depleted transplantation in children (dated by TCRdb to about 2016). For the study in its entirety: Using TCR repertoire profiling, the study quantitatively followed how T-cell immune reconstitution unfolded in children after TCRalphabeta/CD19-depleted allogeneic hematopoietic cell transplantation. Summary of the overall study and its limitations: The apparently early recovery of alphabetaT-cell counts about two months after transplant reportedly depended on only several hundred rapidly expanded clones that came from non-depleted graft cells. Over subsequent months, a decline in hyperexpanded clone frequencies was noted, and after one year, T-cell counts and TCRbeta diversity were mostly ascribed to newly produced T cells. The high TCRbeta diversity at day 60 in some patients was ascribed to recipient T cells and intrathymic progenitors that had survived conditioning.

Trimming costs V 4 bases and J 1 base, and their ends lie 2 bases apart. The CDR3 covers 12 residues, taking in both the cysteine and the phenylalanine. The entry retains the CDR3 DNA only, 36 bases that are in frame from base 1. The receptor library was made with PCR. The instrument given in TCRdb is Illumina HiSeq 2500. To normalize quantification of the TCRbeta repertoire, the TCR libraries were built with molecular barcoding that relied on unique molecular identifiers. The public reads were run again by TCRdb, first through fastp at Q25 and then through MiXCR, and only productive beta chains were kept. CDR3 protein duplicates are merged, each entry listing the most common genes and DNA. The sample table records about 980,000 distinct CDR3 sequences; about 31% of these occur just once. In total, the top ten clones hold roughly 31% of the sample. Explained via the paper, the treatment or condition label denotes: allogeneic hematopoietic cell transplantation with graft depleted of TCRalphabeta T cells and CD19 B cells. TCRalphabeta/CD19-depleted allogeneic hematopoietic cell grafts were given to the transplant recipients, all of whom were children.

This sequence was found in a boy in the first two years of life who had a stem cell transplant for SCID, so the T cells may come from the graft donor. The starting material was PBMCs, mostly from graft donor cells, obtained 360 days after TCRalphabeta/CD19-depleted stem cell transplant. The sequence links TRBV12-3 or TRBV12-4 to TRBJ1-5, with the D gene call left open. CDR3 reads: CASSWSNQPQHF. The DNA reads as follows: TGTGCCAGCAGTTGGAGCAATCAGCCCCAGCATTTT.